One TCR beta chain is described in this entry. What antigen it recognizes has not been identified. Base qualities are not provided; no much larger clone lies one nucleotide away. This specimen belongs to a study of vaccination effects on CD4 cells after COVID-19 (dated by TCRdb to between 2021 and 2024). Turning to the overall study: In the ViraFEST assay, PBMC were stimulated with viral peptide pools, and antigen-specific CD4+ T cell clonotypes were then identified by expansion using TCR sequencing. Three convalescent patients were sampled early (day +14) and late (day +241, +227, +161 respectively) after vaccination. Across the study, the median time from the second dose to post-vaccine sampling was 72 days (range 14 to 241). Each well held more than 1.5 million PBMC cultured in IMDM containing about 5.5% human AB serum, 8 to 10 IU/ml IL-2 and gentamicin, along with around 11 ug/ml peptides. SARS-CoV-2 spike-specific CD4+ TCR repertoires were compared before and after mRNA vaccination in COVID-19 convalescent patients and in infection-naive vaccine recipients. A total of over nine COVID-19 convalescent patients and several SARS-CoV-2-naive healthy vaccine recipients were included in the full study. In the study, cultures from other donors were sequenced using the Oncomine TCR Beta short-read assay on an Illumina iSeq 100.

After around eleven days of culture, CD4+ T cells were isolated with the EasySep CD4+ T cell isolation kit. Convalescent patients had PCR-confirmed SARS-CoV-2 infection between March and December 2020, before Alpha, Beta and Delta variants emerged in the United States. Two doses of either the BNT162b2 or the mRNA-1273 mRNA SARS-CoV-2 vaccine were administered to participants. On days 3 and 7, half of the culture medium was replaced with fresh IL-2-containing medium. Each peptide stimulation condition was cultured in triplicate wells unless otherwise noted. PBMC were separated from whole blood using Ficoll-Paque Plus gradient centrifugation and were then either cryopreserved at -140C or used fresh. Genomic DNA was extracted from cultured CD4+ T cells with the QIAamp micro DNA kit. Results the study describes overall, beyond this receptor: The study was limited by a small number of convalescent patients, and early post-infection timepoints were lacking. Both infection-induced and vaccine-induced clones contracted markedly at late post-vaccination timepoints, which is consistent with waning T cell responses. In convalescent patients, the post-vaccine spike-reactive repertoire was composed mainly of new vaccine-induced clones that were largely distinct from infection-induced clones.

Library preparation was by the immunoSEQ multiplex PCR assay. DNA from the cultured, isolated CD4+ T cells was subjected to TCR beta CDR3 sequencing. Turning to the authors' computational methods: Non-productive TCR sequences were removed and reads were trimmed to the CDR3 region, keeping CDR3s of at least 7 amino acids. Antigen-specific clonotypes were identified using the MANAFEST web app by comparison of expansion in peptide wells against reference cultures. Positive clones required FDR<0.05 expansion versus reference and all other wells, odds ratio above 5, and frequency above 0.1% in two replicate wells. Clonotypes significantly expanded in SARS-CoV-2 spike wells and in at least one common cold coronavirus spike condition were defined as cross-reactive. Using the stringdist R package, CDR3 similarity was measured by Levenshtein distance, and unrooted trees were constructed with ape in R 3.6.1. The table comes from immuneACCESS by way of TCRdb, which keeps in-frame sequences with V and J called. Part of the clones is missing from these tables; in studies checked, under half for an unresolved V gene and the rest for unknown reasons. V, J and clone size are those of that table, while D and trimming were read from the DNA. This sample gives roughly 46,000 clones in total; about 70% of them show up just once. The top ten constitute approximately 5.4% of the sample.

V is cut by 8 bases and J by 1 base, and the space between the germline ends is 13 bases. Per the germline V gene (reference sequence), LNHNV is the CDR1 and YYDKDF is the CDR2. Inclusive of the bounding cysteine and phenylalanine, the CDR3 is 14 residues long. The only DNA kept is the CDR3, 42 bases in frame from the first base. The chain uses TRBV15 and TRBJ2-3; TRBD2 is possibly the D segment (5 matching bases). This sequence originates from a human donor who had a prior SARS-CoV-2 infection. Sequenced material: CD4+ T cells from PBMCs cultured without peptide, taken after COVID-19 vaccination. The DNA is TGTGCCACCCGCATAGGACTGGGCACAGATACGCAGTATTTT. It is translated as CATRIGLGTDTQYF.